The entry that follows covers one TCR beta chain sequence. Trimming stripped 6 bases from V and 2 bases from J, with 10 bases between. CDR3 length equals 13 residues. Germline V lookup: CDR1 MDHEN, CDR2 SYDVKM. The sample originates from a study of blood T cell repertoires in COVID-19. Overall study: Samples of COVID-19 (acute and convalescent) were obtained from the United States, Italy and Spain.

Source study methods: Nucleated cell counts were estimated from reference gene primer amplification. Repertoires were generated with immunoSEQ multiplex PCR, while TCRdb's copy carries only in-frame clones and drops some. Clone size and the V and J calls come from that table; the DNA yielded D and trimming. The table includes roughly 300,000 clones, around 88% detected once. Specimen: peripheral blood. The V call is TRBV28, the J call TRBJ1-1; D unclear. This clonotype originated in a woman in her 50s with acute or convalescent COVID-19. CDR3: CASRTQFNTEAFF. In DNA, the CDR3 is TGTGCCAGCAGGACACAATTTAACACTGAAGCTTTCTTT.